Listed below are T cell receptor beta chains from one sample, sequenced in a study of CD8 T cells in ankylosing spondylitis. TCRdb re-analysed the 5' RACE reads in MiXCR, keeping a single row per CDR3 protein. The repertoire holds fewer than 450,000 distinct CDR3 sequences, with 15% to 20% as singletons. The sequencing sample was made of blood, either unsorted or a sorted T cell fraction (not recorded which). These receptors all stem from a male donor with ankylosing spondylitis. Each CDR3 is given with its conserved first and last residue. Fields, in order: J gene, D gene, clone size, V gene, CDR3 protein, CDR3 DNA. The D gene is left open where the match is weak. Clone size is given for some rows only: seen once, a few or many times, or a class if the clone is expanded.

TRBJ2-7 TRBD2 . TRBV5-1 CASSLDQRGYEQYF TGCGCCAGCAGCTTGGACCAGCGGGGGTACGAGCAGTACTTC
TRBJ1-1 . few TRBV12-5 CASGPRTSNTEAFF TGTGCTAGTGGTCCCCGGACATCTAACACTGAAGCTTTCTTT
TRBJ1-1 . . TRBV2 CASSEGGFEAFF TGTGCCAGCAGTGAGGGGGGCTTTGAAGCTTTCTTT
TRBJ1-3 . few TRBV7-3 CASSLYPGTPGNTIYF TGTGCCAGCAGCTTATATCCCGGGACACCCGGAAACACCATATATTTT
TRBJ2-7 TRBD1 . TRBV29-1 CSVERRRQGGSEQYF TGCAGCGTTGAGAGAAGGAGACAGGGGGGGTCCGAGCAGTACTTC
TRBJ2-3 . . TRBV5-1 CASTPGAGTDTQYF TGCGCCAGCACCCCCGGGGCTGGCACAGATACGCAGTATTTT
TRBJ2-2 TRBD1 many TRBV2 CASSGGGRNTGELFF TGTGCCAGCAGTGGAGGGGGCAGGAACACCGGGGAGCTGTTTTTT
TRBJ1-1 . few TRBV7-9 CASSLGGVGRNTEAFF TGTGCCAGCAGCTTAGGCGGGGTAGGACGGAACACTGAAGCTTTCTTT
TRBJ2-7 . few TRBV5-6 CASSLAGVLGGEQYF TGTGCCAGCAGCTTGGCGGGCGTATTAGGGGGCGAGCAGTACTTC
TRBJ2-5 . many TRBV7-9 CASSGGGRQETQYF TGTGCCAGCAGTGGGGGGGGCAGACAAGAGACCCAGTACTTC
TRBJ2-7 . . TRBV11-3 CASSSRGGQYEQYF TGTGCCAGCAGCTCCAGGGGGGGACAGTACGAGCAGTACTTC
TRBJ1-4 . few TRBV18 CASSPLGVKLFF TGTGCCAGCTCACCACTCGGGGTAAAACTGTTTTTT
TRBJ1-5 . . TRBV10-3 CAISESQGNQPQHF TGTGCCATCAGTGAGTCGCAGGGGAATCAGCCCCAGCATTTT
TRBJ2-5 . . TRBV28 CASSSGGQARETQYF TGTGCCAGCAGTTCCGGGGGGCAGGCCCGAGAGACCCAGTACTTC
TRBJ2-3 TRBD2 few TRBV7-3 CASSQQTSGSDTQYF TGTGCCAGCAGCCAACAGACTAGCGGGAGTGATACGCAGTATTTT
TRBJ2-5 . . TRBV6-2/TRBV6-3 CASGPRTQETQYF TGTGCCAGCGGCCCTAGGACCCAAGAGACCCAGTACTTC
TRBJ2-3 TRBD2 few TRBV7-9 CASSLTSGPDTQYF TGTGCCAGCAGCTTAACTAGCGGCCCAGATACGCAGTATTTT
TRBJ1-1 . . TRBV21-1 CASNKRVTEAFF TGTGCCAGCAATAAGCGGGTAACTGAAGCTTTCTTT
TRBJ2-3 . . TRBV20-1 CSAVGRGRVPSDTQYF TGCAGTGCCGTCGGGCGGGGAAGGGTCCCCTCAGATACGCAGTATTTT
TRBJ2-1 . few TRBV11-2 CASSIYNEQFF TGTGCCAGCAGCATCTACAATGAGCAGTTCTTC
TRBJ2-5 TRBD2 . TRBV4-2 CASRTGTSGTQYF TGTGCCAGCAGGACCGGGACTAGCGGGACCCAGTACTTC
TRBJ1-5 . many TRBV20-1 CSASRGREGQPQHF TGCAGTGCTAGCAGGGGCAGGGAGGGTCAGCCCCAGCATTTT
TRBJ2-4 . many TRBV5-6 CASSRVAKNIQYF TGTGCCAGCAGCAGGGTGGCCAAAAACATTCAGTACTTC
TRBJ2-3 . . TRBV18 CASSPRDGTDTQYF TGTGCCAGCTCACCGCGCGATGGCACAGATACGCAGTATTTT
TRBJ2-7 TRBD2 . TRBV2 CASSQQRGGFYEQYF TGTGCCAGCAGTCAACAGCGGGGGGGTTTCTACGAGCAGTACTTC
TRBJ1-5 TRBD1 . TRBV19 CASSITAGQGWHF TGTGCCAGTAGTATAACCGCGGGACAGGGGTGGCATTTT
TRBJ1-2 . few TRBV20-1 CSARDVRGLNYGYTF TGCAGTGCTAGAGATGTAAGGGGGTTGAACTATGGCTACACCTTC